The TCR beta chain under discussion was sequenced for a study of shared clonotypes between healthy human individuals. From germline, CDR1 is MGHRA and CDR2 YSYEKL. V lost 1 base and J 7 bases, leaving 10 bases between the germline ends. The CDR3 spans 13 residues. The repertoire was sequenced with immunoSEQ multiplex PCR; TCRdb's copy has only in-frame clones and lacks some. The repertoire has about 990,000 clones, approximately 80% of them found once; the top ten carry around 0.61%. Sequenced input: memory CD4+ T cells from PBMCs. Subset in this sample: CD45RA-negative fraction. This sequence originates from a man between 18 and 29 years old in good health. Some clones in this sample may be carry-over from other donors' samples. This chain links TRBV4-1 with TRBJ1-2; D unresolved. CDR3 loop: CASSQGWSGGYTF. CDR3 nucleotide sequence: TGCGCCAGCAGCCAAGGTTGGTCCGGTGGCTACACCTTC.